These 18 T cell receptor beta chains were all obtained from the same sample, sequenced in a study of T cells in pancreatic ductal adenocarcinoma. Profiling relied on immunoSEQ multiplex PCR, and the TCRdb table lists in-frame clones only, not all of them. The profile shows over 90,000 clones, more than 90% of them singletons. The selected patients with pancreatic ductal adenocarcinoma had surgery but no neoadjuvant therapy. The sequenced sample was PBMCs. These TCRs come from a human donor with pancreatic ductal adenocarcinoma.

The V and J genes are TRBV30 and TRBJ2-7, with a weak D call TRBD2 (5 bases). CDR3 length: 13 amino acids. V was cut by 3 bases and J by 3 bases, with 12 bases left in between. The germline V gene has CDR1 GTSNPN and CDR2 SVGIG (reference sequence). CDR3 loop: CAWSADGVYEQYF. The CDR3 DNA reads TGTGCCTGGAGCGCCGACGGGGTCTACGAGCAGTACTTC.

The chain is built from TRBV11-2 and TRBJ2-7; TRBD1 is a possible D gene (6 bases). This CDR3 has 14 residues. V was clipped by 2 bases and J by 5 bases, with 13 bases between them. Germline V lookup: CDR1 SGHAT, CDR2 FQNNGV. CDR3 DNA: TGTGCCAGCAGCTTAATGGGGGCCCGCGACGAGCAGTACTTC. Encoded protein: CASSLMGARDEQYF. Variable domain in full (rest from reference TRBV11-2 and TRBJ2-7): EAGVAQSPRYKIIEKRQSVAFWCNPISGHATLYWYQQILGQGPKLLIQFQNNGVVDDSQLPKDRFSAERLKGVDSTLKIQPAKLEDSAVYLCASSLMGARDEQYFGPGTRLTVT.

This clone was seen a single time. The rearrangement joins TRBV11-1 to TRBJ2-1, with TRBD2 matching 12 bases. The V segment lost 1 base and the J segment 3 bases; nucleotides outside the gene matches: 7. The CDR3 is 18 residues long. Germline V gene sequence: CDR1 SGHAT, CDR2 FQDESV (reference sequence). The CDR3 DNA reads TGTGCCAGCAGCTTAGGATTGCTAGCGGGAGGGATCTACAATGAGCAGTTCTTC. This codes for CASSLGLLAGGIYNEQFF.

The chain recombines TRBV11-2 with TRBJ2-5, with 10 bases identical to TRBD2. Germline V CDR1 and CDR2: SGHAT, FQNNGV. This CDR3 is 17 amino acids long. Germline trimming cut 1 base from V and 2 bases from J; bases unmatched to any gene: 7. In DNA form, the CDR3 reads TGTGCCAGCAGCTTAGGGGTAGGACTAGCGGTTCAAGAGACCCAGTACTTC. The encoded protein is CASSLGVGLAVQETQYF.

For this clone: An end of the junction does not agree with germline; a read error may underlie this. This rearrangement joins TRBV10-1 to TRBJ2-7; 9 positions agree with TRBD2. Germline CDR1 and CDR2: WNHNN and SYGVQD (reference sequence). This CDR3 has 11 amino acids. For the CDR3, the DNA is TGCGCCAGCAGTGGCACCGGGACTAGCAGCTTC. Translation gives CASSGTGTSSF.

This clone was seen just once. The V call is TRBV7-8, the J call TRBJ2-1; D might be TRBD2 (6 bases). CDR3 length equals 14 residues. The V and J ends lost 0 bases and 9 bases respectively, with 12 bases between them. Germline-derived CDR1 and CDR2 are SGHVS and FQNEAQ. CDR3 sequence reads: CASSLAGGRGEQFF. CDR3 nucleotide sequence: TGTGCCAGCAGCTTAGCGGGAGGACGCGGTGAGCAGTTCTTC.

Of note for this clone: No DNA is shown, since the ends of the CDR3 on it are uncertain; the CDR3 is the one TCRdb lists. V and J are TRBV6-6 and TRBJ1-5; TRBD1 was called by the table and not checked on the DNA. Germline CDR1 and CDR2: MNHNY and SVGAGI (reference sequence). The CDR3 spans 16 residues, counting both ends. The CDR3 protein is CASSTSRQGGNQPQHF.

This chain uses TRBV28 with TRBJ1-4; 7 bases map to TRBD1. The CDR3 has 15 amino acids. Germline CDR1 reads MDHEN; CDR2 reads SYDVKM. Trimming at V came to 5 bases and at J to 3 bases, leaving 6 bases not matched to a gene. CDR3 sequence: CASSVPQGPNEKLFF. CDR3 nucleotides: TGTGCCAGCAGTGTACCACAGGGGCCTAATGAAAAACTGTTTTTT.

This chain uses TRBV6-6 with TRBJ1-3, with 10 nucleotides matching TRBD1. Per the germline V gene, CDR1 is MNHNY and CDR2 is SVGAGI (reference sequence). Trimming removed 4 bases from V and 4 bases from J; junction bases left unmatched: 7. CDR3 length: 16 amino acids. CDR3 DNA sequence: TGTGCCAGCAGTTCCGGGACAGGGGTAATCGGAAACACCATATATTTT. It translates to CASSSGTGVIGNTIYF.

The chain combines TRBV5-1 with TRBJ2-2; TRBD2 matches at 10 bases. The CDR3 contains 18 residues. Germline-derived CDR1 and CDR2 are SGHRS and YFSETQ. Trimming at V came to 0 bases and at J to 1 base, leaving 6 bases not matched to a gene. The CDR3 here is CASSLVGGLAENTGELFF. The DNA of the CDR3 is TGCGCCAGCAGCTTGGTTGGCGGACTAGCGGAGAACACCGGGGAGCTGTTTTTT.

This chain connects TRBV4-2 to TRBJ2-7; D may be TRBD1 (6 bases). The germline V gene has CDR1 LGHNA and CDR2 YNFKEQ. Between the trimmed V and J ends, which lost 1 base and 7 bases, there was a span of 14 bases. The CDR3 is 14 residues long. This chain's CDR3 is CASSQVGGGVEQYF. For the CDR3, the DNA is TGTGCCAGCAGCCAAGTTGGTGGGGGCGTGGAGCAGTACTTC.

This clone was seen a single time. This sequence joins TRBV7-3 and TRBJ2-3, with D perhaps matching TRBD2 (6 bases). The CDR3 consists of 13 residues. Trimming took off 5 bases at V and 7 bases at J, with 13 bases between the two ends. CDR1 and CDR2 from the germline V gene are SGHTA and FQGTGA. The CDR3 region is CASSLPSVYTQYF. CDR3 bases: TGTGCCAGCAGCCTACCTAGCGTTTATACGCAGTATTTT.

The chain has TRBV4-2 and TRBJ2-2, with 8 bases fitting TRBD2. Losses at the gene ends were 0 bases for V and 4 bases for J; bases not matched to a gene: 10. This CDR3 has 18 residues. The germline V gene encodes CDR1 LGHNA and CDR2 YNFKEQ. CDR3 protein: CASSQDRVSGTGTGELFF. In DNA form, the CDR3 reads TGTGCCAGCAGCCAAGACCGAGTTAGCGGGACTGGCACCGGGGAGCTGTTTTTT.

The V and J genes are TRBV7-9 and TRBJ2-2, with 7 bases matching TRBD1. The V gene end was trimmed by 0 bases and the J gene end by 7 bases; junction bases not matched to a gene: 2. The CDR3 covers 14 residues. CDR1 and CDR2 from the germline V gene are SEHNR and FQNEAQ (reference sequence). CDR3 nucleotides: TGTGCCAGCAGCTTAGCAGGGGGCAGCGGGGAGCTGTTTTTT. It is translated as CASSLAGGSGELFF.

The V and J genes are TRBV15 and TRBJ2-5, with D possibly matching TRBD2 (5 bases). Germline V gives CDR1 LNHNV, CDR2 YYDKDF (reference sequence). The CDR3 runs 16 residues. V was shortened by 7 bases and J by 1 base, with 19 bases between the two germline ends. DNA for the CDR3: TGTGCCACCACTTCAGAAGGACTCCACCCCCAAGAGACCCAGTACTTC. Its translation: CATTSEGLHPQETQYF.

This rearrangement joins TRBV9 to TRBJ2-5, with a weak D call TRBD1 (6 bases). The CDR3 covers 14 residues. Deletions cut 0 bases from V and 5 bases from J, with 11 bases between. Per the germline V gene, CDR1 is SGDLS and CDR2 is YYNGEE. Here the CDR3 reads CASSVGQVWETQYF. The CDR3 coding sequence is TGTGCCAGCAGCGTAGGACAGGTTTGGGAGACCCAGTACTTC.

The V gene is TRBV5-4, the J gene TRBJ2-1; 9 positions agree with TRBD1. V dropped 10 bases and J dropped 7; count of bases not matched to a gene: 15. The CDR3 consists of 15 residues. CDR1 SGHNT and CDR2 YYREEE come from the germline V gene (reference sequence). CDR3 nucleotide sequence: TGTGCCTCAACAAGTCCCGGACAGGGGTCAAATGAGCAGTTCTTC. Amino acids: CASTSPGQGSNEQFF.

In its sample, this clone was seen once. The J gene is TRBJ2-3, the V gene TRBV2, with 12 bases aligning to TRBD2. V dropped 6 bases and J dropped 7; count of bases not matched to a gene: 5. The CDR3 is 14 residues long. Per germline, CDR1 SNHLY and CDR2 FYNNEI. The CDR3 loop is CASRTTSGSYTQYF. As DNA, the CDR3 is TGTGCCAGCAGGACGACTAGCGGGAGTTATACGCAGTATTTT.